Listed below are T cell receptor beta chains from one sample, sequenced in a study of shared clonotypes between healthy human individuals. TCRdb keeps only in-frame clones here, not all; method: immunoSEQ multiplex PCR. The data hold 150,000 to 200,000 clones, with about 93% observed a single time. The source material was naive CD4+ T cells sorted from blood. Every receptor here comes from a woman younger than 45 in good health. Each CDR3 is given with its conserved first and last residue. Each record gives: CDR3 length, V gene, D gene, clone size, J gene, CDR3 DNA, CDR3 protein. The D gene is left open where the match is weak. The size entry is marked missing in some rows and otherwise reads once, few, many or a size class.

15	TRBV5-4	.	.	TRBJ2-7	TGTGCCAGCAGCCGTGGCCCGGACAGATCCTACGAGCAGTACTTC	CASSRGPDRSYEQYF
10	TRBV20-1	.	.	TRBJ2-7	TGCAGTGCGTGGAACTACGAGCAGTACTTC	CSAWNYEQYF
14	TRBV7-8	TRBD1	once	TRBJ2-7	TGTGCCAGCAGCGTAAGGGACAGAGCCTACGAGCAGTACTTC	CASSVRDRAYEQYF
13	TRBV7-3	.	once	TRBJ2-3	TGTGCCAGCAGCTCCCGACAGACAGATACGCAGTATTTT	CASSSRQTDTQYF
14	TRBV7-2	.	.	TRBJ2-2	TGTGCCAGCAGAAGCCGGGGTGGCACCGGGGAGCTGTTTTTT	CASRSRGGTGELFF
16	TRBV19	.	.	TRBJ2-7	TGTGCCAGTAGTATGAGGAGGAGGGCAGAAAACTACGAGCAGTACTTC	CASSMRRRAENYEQYF
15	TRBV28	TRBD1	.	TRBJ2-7	TGTGCCAGCAGCCTACCCGGGACAGGACGAGGAGAGCAGTACTTC	CASSLPGTGRGEQYF
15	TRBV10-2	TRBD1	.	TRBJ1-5	TGCGCCAGCAGTGAGCATACAGGGGGCAATCAGCCCCAGCATTTT	CASSEHTGGNQPQHF
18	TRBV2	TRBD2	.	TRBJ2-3	TGTGCCAGCAAAAAGTGGACTAGCGGGAGTCCGGGCACAGATACGCAGTATTTT	CASKKWTSGSPGTDTQYF
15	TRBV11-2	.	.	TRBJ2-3	TGTGCCAGCAGCTTAGCACTAGCTTTGGCAGATACGCAGTATTTT	CASSLALALADTQYF
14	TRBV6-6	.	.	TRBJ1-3	TGTGCCAGCAGACATGCGGGAGACGGAAACACCATATATTTT	CASRHAGDGNTIYF